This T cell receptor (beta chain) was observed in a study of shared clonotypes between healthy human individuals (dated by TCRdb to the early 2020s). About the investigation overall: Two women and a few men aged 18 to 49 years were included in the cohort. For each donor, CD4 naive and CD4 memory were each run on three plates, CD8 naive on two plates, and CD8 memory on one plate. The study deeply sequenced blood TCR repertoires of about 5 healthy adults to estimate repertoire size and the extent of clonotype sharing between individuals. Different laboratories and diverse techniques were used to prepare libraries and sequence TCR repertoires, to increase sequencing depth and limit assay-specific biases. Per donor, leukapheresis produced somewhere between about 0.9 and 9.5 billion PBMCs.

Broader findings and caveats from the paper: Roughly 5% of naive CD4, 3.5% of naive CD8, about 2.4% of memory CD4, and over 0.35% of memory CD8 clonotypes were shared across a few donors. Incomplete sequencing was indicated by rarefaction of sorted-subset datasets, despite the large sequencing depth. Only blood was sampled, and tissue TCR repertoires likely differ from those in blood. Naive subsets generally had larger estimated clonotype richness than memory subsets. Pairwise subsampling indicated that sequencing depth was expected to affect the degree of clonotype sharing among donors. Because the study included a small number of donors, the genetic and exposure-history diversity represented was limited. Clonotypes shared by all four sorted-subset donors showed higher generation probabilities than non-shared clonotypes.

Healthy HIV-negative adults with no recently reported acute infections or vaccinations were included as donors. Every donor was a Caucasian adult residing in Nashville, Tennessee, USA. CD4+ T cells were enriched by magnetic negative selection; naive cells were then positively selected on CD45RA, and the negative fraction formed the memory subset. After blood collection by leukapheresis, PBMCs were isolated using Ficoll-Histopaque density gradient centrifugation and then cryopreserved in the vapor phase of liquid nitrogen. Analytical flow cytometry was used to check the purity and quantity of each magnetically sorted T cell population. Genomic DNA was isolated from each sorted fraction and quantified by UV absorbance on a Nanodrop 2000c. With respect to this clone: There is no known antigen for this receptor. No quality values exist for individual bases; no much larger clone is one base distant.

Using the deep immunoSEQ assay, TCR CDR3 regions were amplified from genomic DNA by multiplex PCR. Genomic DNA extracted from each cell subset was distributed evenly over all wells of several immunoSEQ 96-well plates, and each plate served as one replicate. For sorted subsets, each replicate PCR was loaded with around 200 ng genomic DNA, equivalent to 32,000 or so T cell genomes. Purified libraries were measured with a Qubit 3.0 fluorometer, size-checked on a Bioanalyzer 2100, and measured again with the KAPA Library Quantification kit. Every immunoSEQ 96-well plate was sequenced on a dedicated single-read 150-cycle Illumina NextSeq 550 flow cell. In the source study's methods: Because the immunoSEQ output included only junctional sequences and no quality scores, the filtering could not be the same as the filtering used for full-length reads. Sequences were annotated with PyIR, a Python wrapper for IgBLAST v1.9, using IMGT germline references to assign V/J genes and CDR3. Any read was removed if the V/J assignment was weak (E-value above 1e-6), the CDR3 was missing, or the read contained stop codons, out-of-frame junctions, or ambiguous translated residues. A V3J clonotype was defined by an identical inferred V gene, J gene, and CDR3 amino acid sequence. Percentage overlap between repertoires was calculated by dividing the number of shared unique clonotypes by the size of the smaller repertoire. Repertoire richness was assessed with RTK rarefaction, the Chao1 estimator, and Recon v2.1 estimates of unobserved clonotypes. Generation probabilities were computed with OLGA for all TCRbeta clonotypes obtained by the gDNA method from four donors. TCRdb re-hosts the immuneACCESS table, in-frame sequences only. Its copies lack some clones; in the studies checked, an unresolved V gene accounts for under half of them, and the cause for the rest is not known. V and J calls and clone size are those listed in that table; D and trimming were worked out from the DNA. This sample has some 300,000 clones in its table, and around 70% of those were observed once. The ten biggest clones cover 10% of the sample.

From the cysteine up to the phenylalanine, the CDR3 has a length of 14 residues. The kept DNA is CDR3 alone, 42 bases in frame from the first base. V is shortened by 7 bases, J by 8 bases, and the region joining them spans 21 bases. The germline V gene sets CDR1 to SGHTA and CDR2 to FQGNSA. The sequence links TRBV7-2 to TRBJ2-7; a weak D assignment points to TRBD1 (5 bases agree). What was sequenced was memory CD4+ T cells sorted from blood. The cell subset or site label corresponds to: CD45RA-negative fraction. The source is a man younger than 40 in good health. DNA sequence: TGTGCCAGCAACGTGGACATTGGCTACTCACAGCAGTACTTC. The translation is CASNVDIGYSQQYF.